The 14 T cell receptor beta chains reported below all come from one sample, sequenced in a study of blood T cells in healthy people across ages. The authors ran a second PCR of roughly 6 to 12 cycles using a sample-barcoded 5' primer and a J-beta primer mix. TCRdb itself ran the 5' RACE reads through MiXCR, one entry per CDR3 protein. The table shows about 1,800,000 distinct CDR3 sequences, with about 28% occurring only once. The sample consisted of blood. The receptor set was obtained from a woman aged 25 to 45 in good health.

This chain links TRBV5-1 with TRBJ2-3, with 7 nucleotides matching TRBD2. Germline V gene data show CDR1 as SGHRS and CDR2 as YFSETQ. This CDR3 is 14 amino acids long. The ends lost 7 bases at V and 2 bases at J; junction bases unmatched: 7. The CDR3 is CASRTLAATDTQYF. The CDR3 DNA reads as TGCGCCAGCCGCACCCTAGCGGCCACAGATACGCAGTATTTT.

The chain employs TRBV6-4 and TRBJ1-6; D unclear. V shed 0 bases and J shed 6 bases, with 9 bases lying between them. This CDR3 is 15 amino acids long. Germline V gene lookup returns CDR1 MRHNA and CDR2 SNTAGT. CDR3 amino acids: CASSDSREANSPLHF. The DNA for the CDR3 is TGTGCCAGCAGTGACTCAAGGGAAGCTAATTCACCCCTCCACTTT.

This clonotype was seen repeatedly, ten times or more. The rearrangement links TRBV7-2 to TRBJ2-7; D is perhaps TRBD1 (5 bases). The length of the CDR3 is 15 residues. Germline loops: CDR1 SGHTA, CDR2 FQGNSA. Between the trimmed V and J ends, which lost 1 base and 3 bases, there was a span of 13 bases. Here the CDR3 DNA reads TGTGCCAGCAGCTTAGGATGGACAAGATACTACGAGCAGTACTTC. This translates into CASSLGWTRYYEQYF.

V and J are TRBV20-1 and TRBJ2-5; 10 nucleotides match TRBD1. Germline CDR1 is DFQATT and CDR2 is SNEGSKA (reference sequence). The trim removed 1 base at V and 4 bases at J, leaving 12 bases unmatched. The CDR3 contains 17 residues. The CDR3 nucleotides read TGCAGTGCTAGAGCGGTAGACAGGGGGCCCCATCGAGAGACCCAGTACTTC. Its protein product is CSARAVDRGPHRETQYF.

This clonotype showed up just a few times. The chain couples TRBV20-1 to TRBJ1-1; D is uncertain. Germline V lookup: CDR1 DFQATT, CDR2 SNEGSKA (reference sequence). Trimming cost V 8 bases and J 0 bases, with 13 bases left between them. The CDR3 runs to 13 residues. CDR3 sequence reads: CSSLVGVNTEAFF. In DNA, the CDR3 is TGCAGTTCCCTCGTTGGGGTGAACACTGAAGCTTTCTTT.

Remarks on this clonotype: A read error may produce the germline difference seen at one junction end. The chain uses TRBV4-3 and TRBJ1-1, with D perhaps matching TRBD1 (6 bases). CDR3 length equals 16 residues. CDR1 LGHNA and CDR2 YSLEER come from the germline V gene. The CDR3 is CTSSLGSGAMNTEAFF. The CDR3 bases are TGCACCAGCAGCCTGGGGTCAGGGGCGATGAACACTGAAGCTTTCTTT.

This clonotype came up once. The CDR3 is CASRYEYRANEQFF. The CDR3 DNA reads as TGTGCCAGCAGGTACGAATACAGGGCTAATGAGCAGTTCTTC. The chain employs TRBV28 and TRBJ2-1; possible D gene TRBD1, 6 bases. V was shortened by 6 bases and J by 7 bases, with 16 bases between the two germline ends. Germline V lookup: CDR1 MDHEN, CDR2 SYDVKM. The CDR3 loop spans 14 amino acids.

Regarding this clonotype: One end of the junction fails to match germline, which may point to a read error. The rearrangement joins TRBV5-6 to TRBJ1-1, with D hard to call. The germline CDR1 and CDR2 sequences are SGHDT and YYEEEE. This CDR3 has 12 amino acids. This chain's CDR3 is CASSLGSWEAFF. For the CDR3, the DNA is TGTGCCAGCAGTTTGGGGAGCTGGGAAGCTTTCTTT. Looking up the rest from reference TRBV5-6 and TRBJ1-1 gives the full variable domain: DAGVTQSPTHLIKTRGQQVTLRCSPKSGHDTVSWYQQALGQGPQFIFQYYEEEERQRGNFPDRFSGHQFPNYSSELNVNALLLGDSALYLCASSLGSWEAFFGQGTRLTVV.

The chain carries TRBV4-1 and TRBJ2-3; D gene ambiguous. The CDR3 has 14 amino acids. V gave up 0 bases and J gave up 8 bases, with 12 bases separating them. Per the germline V gene, CDR1 is MGHRA and CDR2 is YSYEKL. The CDR3 spells CASSQEAASFTQYF. CDR3 DNA sequence: TGCGCCAGCAGCCAAGAAGCTGCCTCGTTTACGCAGTATTTT.

This clonotype showed up many times. The J gene is TRBJ1-2, the V gene TRBV10-3; D is undetermined. Looked up from germline, CDR1 is ENHRY and CDR2 is SYGVKD. V lost 0 bases and J 6 bases, leaving 14 bases between the germline ends. The CDR3 runs 15 residues. CDR3 in DNA: TGTGCCATCAGTGAGTCAAGCTTGGTAGAGGATGGCTACACCTTC. Encoded protein: CAISESSLVEDGYTF.

In its sample, this clonotype was seen many times. V and J are TRBV11-2 and TRBJ2-7; D possibly corresponds to TRBD2 (7 bases). Looked up from germline, CDR1 is SGHAT and CDR2 is FQNNGV. Deletions cut 8 bases from V and 0 bases from J, with 17 bases between. The CDR3 runs to 15 residues. The CDR3 DNA sequence: TGTGCCAGCTCTGGGGGAGGGGGGAGCTCCTACGAGCAGTACTTC. It translates to CASSGGGGSSYEQYF.

This clonotype was observed a few times. J is TRBJ2-5 and V is TRBV7-2, with no clear D. Trimming shortened V by 5 bases and J by 5 bases, and 12 bases separated the two germline ends. The length of the CDR3 is 13 residues. Germline V gene data show CDR1 as SGHTA and CDR2 as FQGNSA. CDR3 in amino acids: CASSRSVGETQYF. The CDR3 nucleotides are TGTGCCAGCAGCCGTTCAGTAGGGGAGACCCAGTACTTC.

J is TRBJ2-6 and V is TRBV25-1; D remains ambiguous. Looked up from germline, CDR1 is MGHDK and CDR2 is SYGVNS. The CDR3 runs to 18 residues. The ends were cut back, 6 bases at V and 0 bases at J, with 18 bases in the middle. CDR3 nucleotide sequence: TGTGCCAGCAGCGAAGGAAGGGCCCCGAACTCTGGGGCCAACGTCCTGACTTTC. Its protein product is CASSEGRAPNSGANVLTF.

This chain uses TRBV7-3 with TRBJ2-6; TRBD1 agrees at 7 bases. J lost 10 bases, V lost 5 bases, and 11 bases had no gene match. Germline lookup yields CDR1 SGHTA and CDR2 FQGTGA. The CDR3 totals 15 residues. In DNA form, the CDR3 reads TGTGCCAGCAGCCGACAGGGTGAAGTGAGGAACGTCCTGACTTTC. Protein: CASSRQGEVRNVLTF.